The 10 T cell receptor beta chains below all came from one sample that was sequenced in a study of blood T cell repertoires in COVID-19. Libraries were prepared by immunoSEQ multiplex PCR; TCRdb keeps only in-frame clonotypes and omits some of them. The top ten clones hold approximately 9.4% of a sample with more than 150,000 clones, around 83% of them seen once. The specimen was peripheral blood. Receptors were obtained from a woman aged 45 to 65 with acute or convalescent COVID-19.

A few counts support this clone. The V call is TRBV5-1, the J call TRBJ1-2; 7 nucleotides line up with TRBD1. The CDR3 totals 18 residues. Germline CDR1 and CDR2: SGHRS and YFSETQ. After removal of 4 bases from V and 2 bases from J, the junction contained 17 bases not matched to a gene. CDR3 residues: CASSPRGKQGTPNYGYTF. The CDR3 coding sequence is TGCGCCAGCAGCCCACGAGGAAAACAGGGGACCCCGAACTATGGCTACACCTTC.

V and J are TRBV28 and TRBJ1-4, with 7 bases matching TRBD1. This CDR3 is built from 18 residues. CDR1 and CDR2 (germline): MDHEN, SYDVKM. V lost 5 bases and J lost 5; bases outside the gene matches: 17. CDR3 bases: TGTGCCAGCAGTCAAAACCGCGGGGCAGGGGGAAGGAATGAAAAACTGTTTTTT. Its translation is CASSQNRGAGGRNEKLFF.

The rearrangement uses TRBV7-8 and TRBJ2-7; D possibly corresponds to TRBD2 (6 bases). Germline CDR1 is SGHVS and CDR2 is FQNEAQ. Between the trimmed V and J ends, which lost 2 bases and 6 bases, there was a span of 11 bases. This CDR3 is 13 amino acids long. CDR3 coding DNA: TGTGCCAGCAGCTTACGACTAGTCTCCGAGCAGTACTTC. Translated, it gives CASSLRLVSEQYF. Using reference TRBV7-8 and TRBJ2-7 for the parts outside the CDR3, the full variable domain is GAGVSQSPRYKVAKRGQDVALRCDPISGHVSLFWYQQALGQGPEFLTYFQNEAQLDKSGLPSDRFFAERPEGSVSTLKIQRTQQEDSAVYLCASSLRLVSEQYFGPGTRLTVT.

The chain has TRBV3-1 (or the pseudogene TRBV3-2) and TRBJ1-2; TRBD1 matches 7 bases. The germline V gene encodes CDR1 LGHDT and CDR2 YNNKEL (reference sequence). The CDR3 has 16 amino acids. V lost 3 bases, J lost 2 bases, and 9 bases stayed unmatched. CDR3 in DNA: TGTGCCAGCAGCCACAGAGGACAGGAACTCAACTATGGCTACACCTTC. As protein: CASSHRGQELNYGYTF.

The rearrangement links TRBV18 to TRBJ1-5; possible D gene TRBD1, 6 bases. The CDR3 extends over 14 amino acids. Trimming pared 4 bases from V and 3 bases from J, leaving 10 bases between. The germline V gene encodes CDR1 KGHSH and CDR2 LQKENI. Here the CDR3 DNA reads TGTGCCAGCTCACTAGGACAGTTCAATCAGCCCCAGCATTTT. The encoded protein is CASSLGQFNQPQHF.

V usage is TRBV4-3 and J usage is TRBJ2-5, with 8 bases aligning to TRBD2. Per germline, CDR1 LGHNA and CDR2 YSLEER. The CDR3 length is 14 residues. V dropped 1 base and J dropped 5; count of bases not matched to a gene: 3. The CDR3, as DNA: TGCGCCAGCAGCCAAGCTTTAGCGGGGGAGACCCAGTACTTC. Protein sequence: CASSQALAGETQYF.

This clone has only a few counts. J is TRBJ2-1 and V is TRBV28, with 7 bases that match TRBD2. The CDR3 has 13 amino acids. The germline V gene has CDR1 MDHEN and CDR2 SYDVKM. With 8 bases clipped from V and 2 bases from J, the junction kept 3 bases outside the gene matches. The CDR3 DNA reads as TGTGCCAGCCTTCTAGCGGCCTACAATGAGCAGTTCTTC. It is translated as CASLLAAYNEQFF.

This clone has a single count. The chain employs TRBV2 and TRBJ2-7; 8 nucleotides align to TRBD1. The length of the CDR3 is 13 residues. V was pared by 5 bases and J by 5 bases, with 5 bases of the junction left unmatched. Germline loops: CDR1 SNHLY, CDR2 FYNNEI. CDR3 amino acids: CASSKDRGNEQYF. The CDR3 nucleotides are TGTGCCAGCAGTAAAGACAGGGGCAACGAGCAGTACTTC.

At least ten counts were recorded for this clone. The CDR3 spells CASSLVETYNEQFF. CDR3 nucleotides: TGTGCCAGCAGTCTGGTAGAAACCTACAATGAGCAGTTCTTC. The chain employs TRBV9 and TRBJ2-1; D is ambiguous. The CDR3 totals 14 residues. With 5 bases removed from V and 2 bases from J, the gap between germline ends came to 11 bases. The germline CDR1 and CDR2 sequences are SGDLS and YYNGEE.

The V call is TRBV4-3, the J call TRBJ2-7; 8 nucleotides align to TRBD2. With 0 bases clipped from V and 2 bases from J, the junction kept 6 bases outside the gene matches. From germline, CDR1 is LGHNA and CDR2 YSLEER. The CDR3 length is 16 residues. CDR3 protein: CASSQESRGGTYEQYF. The CDR3 DNA is TGCGCCAGCAGCCAAGAATCACGCGGGGGGACCTACGAGCAGTACTTC.